This TCR beta chain was recorded in a study of T cell responses to AZD1222 COVID-19 vaccine. Points from the study as a whole: Clonal diversity was possibly underestimated, and the donors were mostly white British, with more females. Unmutated variant regions are reportedly targeted by nearly half of spike-specific TCRs. A rise in Spike-specific TCR breadth and depth followed two AZD1222 doses.

Assay used: immunoSEQ multiplex PCR; TCRdb lists only in-frame clones, some missing. The sample consists of 150,000 to 200,000 clones, approximately 95% of them appearing once. In its sample, this clone was seen once. Its antigen remains unidentified. V lost 3 bases, J lost 0 bases, and 9 bases lay in between. CDR3 length: 15 amino acids. The germline gives CDR1 SGHTA, CDR2 FQGNSA. The TCR was taken from an adult who received the MenACWY meningococcal vaccine as a control. The rearrangement links TRBV7-2 to TRBJ1-3; perhaps TRBD1 as D (6 bases). The sample was peripheral blood, taken 28 days after the second dose of the MenACWY control vaccine. The CDR3 coding sequence is TGTGCCAGCAGCTTGGGACAAAACTCTGGAAACACCATATATTTT. Amino acid sequence: CASSLGQNSGNTIYF.